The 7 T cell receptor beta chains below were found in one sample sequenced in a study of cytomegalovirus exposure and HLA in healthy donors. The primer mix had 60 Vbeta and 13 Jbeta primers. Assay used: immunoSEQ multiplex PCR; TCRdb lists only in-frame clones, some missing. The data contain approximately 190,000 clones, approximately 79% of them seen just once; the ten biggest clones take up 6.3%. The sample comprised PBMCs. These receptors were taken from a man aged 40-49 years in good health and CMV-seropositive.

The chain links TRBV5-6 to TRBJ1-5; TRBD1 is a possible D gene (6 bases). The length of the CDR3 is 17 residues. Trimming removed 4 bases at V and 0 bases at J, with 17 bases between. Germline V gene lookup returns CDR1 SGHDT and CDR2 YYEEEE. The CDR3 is CASSRLQQGYSNQPQHF. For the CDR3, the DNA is TGTGCCAGCAGCCGCCTCCAACAGGGCTATAGCAATCAGCCCCAGCATTTT.

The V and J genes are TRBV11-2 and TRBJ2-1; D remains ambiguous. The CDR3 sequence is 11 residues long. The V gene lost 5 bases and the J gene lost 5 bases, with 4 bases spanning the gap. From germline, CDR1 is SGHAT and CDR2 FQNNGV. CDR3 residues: CASSPDNEQFF. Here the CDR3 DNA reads TGTGCCAGCAGCCCTGACAATGAGCAGTTCTTC.

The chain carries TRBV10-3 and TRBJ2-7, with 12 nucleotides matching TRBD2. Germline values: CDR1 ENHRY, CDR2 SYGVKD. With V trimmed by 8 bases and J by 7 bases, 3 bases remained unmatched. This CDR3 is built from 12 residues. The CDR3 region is CAIGLAGREQYF. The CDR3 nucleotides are TGTGCCATCGGACTAGCGGGGCGGGAGCAGTACTTC.

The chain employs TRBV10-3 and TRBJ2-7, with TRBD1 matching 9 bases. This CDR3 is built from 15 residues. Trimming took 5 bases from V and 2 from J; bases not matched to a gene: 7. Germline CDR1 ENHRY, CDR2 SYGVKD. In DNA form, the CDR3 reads TGTGCCATCAGTTTACCGGGACAGGGACCCTACGAGCAGTACTTC. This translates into CAISLPGQGPYEQYF.

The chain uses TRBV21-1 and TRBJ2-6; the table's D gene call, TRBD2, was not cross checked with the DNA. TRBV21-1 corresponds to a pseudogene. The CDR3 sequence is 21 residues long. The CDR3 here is CASSRPNQRRTLGSGANVLTF. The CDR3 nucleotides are TGTGCCAGCAGCAGACCAAACCAAAGAAGGACTTTGGGCTCTGGGGCCAACGTCCTGACTTTC.

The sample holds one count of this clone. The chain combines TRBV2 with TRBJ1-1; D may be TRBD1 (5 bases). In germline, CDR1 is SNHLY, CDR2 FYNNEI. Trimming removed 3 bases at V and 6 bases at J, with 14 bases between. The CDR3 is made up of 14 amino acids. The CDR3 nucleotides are TGTGCCAGCAGTGAGGACATCAGGGCCTCTGAAGCTTTCTTT. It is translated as CASSEDIRASEAFF.

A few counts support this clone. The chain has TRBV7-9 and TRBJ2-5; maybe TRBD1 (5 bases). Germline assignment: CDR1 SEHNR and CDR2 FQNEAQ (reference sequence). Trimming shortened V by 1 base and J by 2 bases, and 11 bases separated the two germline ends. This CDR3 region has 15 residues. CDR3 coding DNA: TGTGCCAGCAGCTTAGAACAGGCCCTTCAAGAGACCCAGTACTTC. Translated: CASSLEQALQETQYF. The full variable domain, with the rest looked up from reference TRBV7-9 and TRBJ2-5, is DTGVSQNPRHKITKRGQNVTFRCDPISEHNRLYWYRQTLGQGPEFLTYFQNEAQLEKSRLLSDRFSAERPKGSFSTLEIQRTEQGDSAMYLCASSLEQALQETQYFGPGTRLLVL.